Listed below are T cell receptor beta chains from one sample, sequenced in a study of beta chain features in type 1 diabetes. TCRdb's table, derived via immunoSEQ multiplex PCR, lists solely in-frame clones and lacks some. The sample lists under 300,000 clones; roughly 17% were seen once. Material for sequencing was naive CD4+ T cells from blood. The receptors here all came from a man aged 25 to 45 with type 1 diabetes. Each CDR3 is given without its conserved first and last residue. Not all rows give a size; the values are once, few, many and, for expanded clones, a class.

- TRBV7-2 ASSFTGGGGNQPQH
few TRBV13 ASSPRQLVR
- TRBV29-1 SVEDGRATIPGTDTQY
once TRBV28 ASSLGGTRETQY
- TRBV29-1 SVVGDEGSVDTQY
- TRBV4-1 ASSPRSTGETYEQY
- TRBV7-2 ASSLRQGVDEQY
- TRBV18 ASSASGTRSNEQF
- TRBV29-1 SVEEGWDTQY
few TRBV29-1 SVDEPNQPQH
- TRBV14 ASSQVVGELF
- TRBV28 ASGSLAGRV
few TRBV4-3 ASSQDSAGSYEQY
- TRBV28 ASSSVRDEQF
- TRBV29-1 SVARDKAYEQY
few TRBV28 ASSWGLLGNEQF
- TRBV5-4 ASSWGLAGANEQF
- TRBV18 ASSPTGDRETQY
- TRBV20-1 SVTRRNEQF
- TRBV13 ASSGGGTQY
- TRBV5-1 ASSLQGNEQF
- TRBV10-3 AISESSGNTDTQY
few TRBV29-1 SVRQADTQY
few TRBV7-9 ASSFLATGKGNTEAF
- TRBV4-2 ASSPRGIWGAGVDNEQF
- TRBV5-1 ASSPLSGRGTYEQY
few TRBV4-1 ASSQPRESKISDTQY
- TRBV28 ASYRGGYRLDTQY
few TRBV9 ASSVGGLAAYNEQF
- TRBV5-4 ASSLAFSGTNEQF
few TRBV23-1 ASSQSREKLF
- TRBV7-2 ASSWRQGAQETQY
- TRBV7-3 ASSLATGEWNEQF
- TRBV29-1 SVEAQLADEQY
- TRBV5-4 ASSPGQTVYGYT
- TRBV18 ASSPRQAMGETQY
- TRBV30 AWSVRENYEQY
- TRBV9 ASSVAFAGGPSTDTQY
few TRBV7-2 ASSETRSDRDIQY
few TRBV7-3 ASSLQFPPNEQF
- TRBV27 ASSSRTSGRVNEQF
- TRBV7-7 ASSLTGGYEQY
- TRBV18 ASSPGTLNEQY
- TRBV13 ASSLVRVNEQF
- TRBV29-1 SVEKLAGGETQY
- TRBV5-1 ASSLRAALAETQY
few TRBV7-2 ASSLVRTLSASGDTQY
- TRBV5-1 ASCPGLASSEQF
- TRBV30 AWSVFAPGGYT
- TRBV2 ASSTDRLGQPQH
- TRBV29-1 SGRTTNTGELF
- TRBV9 ASSSSGLRETQY
- TRBV9 ASSERGEPRDNEQF
few TRBV15 ATRENTEAF
- TRBV25-1 ASSKPDRVNGYT
- TRBV5-1 ASSLAGRAYEQY
- TRBV10-3 AISVSYSNQPQH
- TRBV20-1 SASRADTQY
- TRBV5-1 ASSFQASTDTQY
- TRBV15 ATSRGPPGETQY